The source of this T cell receptor beta chain is a study of blood T cell repertoires in COVID-19. As for the study in general: Samples taken during acute and convalescent COVID-19 were collected in the United States, Italy and Spain.

Only one count was recorded for this clone. The assay was immunoSEQ multiplex PCR, and TCRdb's table has in-frame clones only and misses some. Here the sample spans some 70,000 clones, 75% to 90% being singletons. The source material was peripheral blood. The sequence derives from an elderly woman with active COVID-19.

The CDR3 DNA reads as TGCGCCAGCAGCTTGGGGGCGACAGATACGCAGTATTTT. Its translation: CASSLGATDTQYF. The chain links TRBV5-1 to TRBJ2-3; D call uncertain. The V end lost 0 bases, the J end lost 3 bases, and 5 bases lay between the germline ends. From germline, CDR1 is SGHRS and CDR2 YFSETQ. The CDR3 length is 13 residues. Full variable domain (missing parts from reference TRBV5-1 and TRBJ2-3): KAGVTQTPRYLIKTRGQQVTLSCSPISGHRSVSWYQQTPGQGLQFLFEYFSETQRNKGNFPGRFSGRQFSNSRSEMNVSTLELGDSALYLCASSLGATDTQYFGPGTRLTVL.